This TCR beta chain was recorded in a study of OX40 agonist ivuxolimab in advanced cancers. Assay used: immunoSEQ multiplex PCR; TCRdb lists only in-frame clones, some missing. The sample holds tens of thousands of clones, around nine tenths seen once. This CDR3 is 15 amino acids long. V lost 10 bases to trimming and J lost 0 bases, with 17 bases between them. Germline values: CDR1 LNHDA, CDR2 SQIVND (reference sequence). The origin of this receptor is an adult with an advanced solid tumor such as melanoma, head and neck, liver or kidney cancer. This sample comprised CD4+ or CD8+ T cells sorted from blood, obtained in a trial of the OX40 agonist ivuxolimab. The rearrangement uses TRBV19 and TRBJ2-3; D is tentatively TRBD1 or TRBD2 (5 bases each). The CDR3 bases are TGTGCCACAAATCCCAGGGTAGCGAGCACAGATACGCAGTATTTT. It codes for CATNPRVASTDTQYF.